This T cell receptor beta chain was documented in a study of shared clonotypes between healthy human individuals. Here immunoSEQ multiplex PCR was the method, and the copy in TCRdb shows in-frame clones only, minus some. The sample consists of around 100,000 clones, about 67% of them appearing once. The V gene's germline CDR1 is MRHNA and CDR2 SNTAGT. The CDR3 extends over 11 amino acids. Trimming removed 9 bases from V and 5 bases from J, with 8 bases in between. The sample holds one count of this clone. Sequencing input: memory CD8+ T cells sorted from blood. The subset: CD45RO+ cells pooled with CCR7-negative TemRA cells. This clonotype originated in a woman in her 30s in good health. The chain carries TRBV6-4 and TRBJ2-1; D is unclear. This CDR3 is CASGYHNEQFF. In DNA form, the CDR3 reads TGTGCCAGTGGTTACCACAATGAGCAGTTCTTC.